This T cell receptor beta chain was recorded in a study of T cells after yellow fever vaccination (dated by TCRdb to the late 2010s). With regard to the full study: The SMART-Seq v4 Ultra Low Input RNA kit was used to prepare libraries from fractions with low cell numbers. Bulk TCR alpha and beta repertoires were sequenced longitudinally to track T-cell clones before and after primary and booster YFV17D yellow fever vaccination. Blood was drawn at multiple timepoints before and after primary and secondary immunization, with bulk PBMC replicates and cell subsets isolated. The cohort comprised two healthy male donors, one aged 18 to 29 and one aged 30 to 40 years.

This clonotype has ten or more counts. Its antigen is still unknown. Per-nucleotide qualities are absent, and no much larger clonotype sits a single base away. Its CDR3 holds 15 amino acids, cysteine through phenylalanine. The only DNA kept is the CDR3, 45 bases in frame from the first base. As encoded in the germline V gene (reference sequence), CDR1 is MNHEY while CDR2 is SMNVEV. Here V drops 1 base and J drops 7 bases, and the junction holds 3 bases not matched to any gene. Synthesis of TCR cDNA relied on 5'RACE template switching, a step that introduced a universal primer site along with unique molecular identifiers. Priming for cDNA synthesis came from both the TCR alpha and TCR beta constant segments. Libraries were amplified in two PCR steps, with sample barcodes and sequencing adapters added in the second step. Sequencing of libraries was done on Illumina HiSeq 2500 (2x100 bp) or NovaSeq (2x150 bp). On the study's bioinformatics: Demultiplexing of reads and collapsing into UMI consensus sequences were performed with MIGEC, and V(D)J alignment was carried out with MiXCR. Vaccine-responding clonotypes were defined with edgeR using replicate PBMC samples, requiring FDR below 0.01 and a log2 fold change above 5 up to day 15. Each bulk clonotype received a CD4 or CD8 identity based on whether the sequenced CD4 or CD8 repertoire contained that clonotype at higher abundance. The public reads were run again by TCRdb, first through fastp at Q25 and then through MiXCR, and only productive beta chains were kept. Records with the same CDR3 protein are collapsed into one entry carrying the most frequent genes and DNA. The V and J calls follow TCRdb's processing rather than the paper's. This sample gives about 74,000 distinct CDR3 sequences in total; around 6.5% of them show up just once. Roughly 33% of the sample goes to the ten largest clones.

In the paper's terms, the treatment or condition label means: live attenuated yellow fever vaccine strain. A standard Ficoll-Paque protocol was used to isolate PBMCs from peripheral blood. Dynabeads CD4 and CD8 positive selection kits were used to isolate the CD4 and CD8 T-cell fractions. TriZol was used to extract RNA from bulk PBMCs, CD4 and CD8 fractions, and dextramer-positive and dextramer-negative fractions. The research as a whole found: Compared with the primary T-cell response, the secondary T-cell response was faster but weaker, reaching its peak on day 5 rather than on day 15. A small fraction of clonotypes showed up in both the CD4 and CD8 compartments, probably as a result of convergent recombination. Because abundant contaminating clonotypes from the bulk population could be contained in FACS-sorted repertoires, computational filtering was required. Because the study included only two donors, the extent to which the findings can be generalized is limited. Most clones expanded after primary vaccination (around 96% of CD4 and 88% of CD8) were re-detected after the booster, suggesting that broad memory maintenance occurred.

This specimen was CD8+ T cells sorted from PBMCs, taken 4 to 6 days after the first yellow fever vaccination. This receptor chain uses TRBV27 and TRBJ2-1; TRBD2 fits 11 bases in the junction. This receptor was taken from a man aged 18 to 29 who received the YFV17D yellow fever vaccine. Read as DNA, the sequence is TGTGCCAGCAGTTTATGGGCTAGCGGGGGGAATGAGCAGTTCTTC. It is translated as CASSLWASGGNEQFF.